This entry describes one TCR beta chain. Measured with immunoSEQ multiplex PCR; TCRdb has only the in-frame clones, and not every one. The sample lists 160,000 or so clones, about 87% occurring once. The CDR3 contains 14 residues. Germline CDR1 is KGHSH and CDR2 is LQKENI. V was clipped by 4 bases and J by 7 bases, with 14 bases between them. Noted time point: blood 2 weeks post-SBRT. Documented treatment: 15 Gy SBRT to primary tumor, nephrectomy 4 weeks later. The tumor was a clear cell renal cell carcinoma. These data are taken from a study of radiation and T cells in renal cell carcinoma. The chain combines TRBV18 with TRBJ1-3; unclear D gene. The receptor was isolated from a woman aged 50 to 60 with renal cell carcinoma. The specimen comprised blood, sampled from a patient whose treatment included radiotherapy and nephrectomy. The CDR3: CASSQDITGNTIYF. The DNA of the CDR3 is TGTGCCAGCTCACAAGACATCACCGGGAACACCATATATTTT.